The 4 T cell receptor beta chains below all came from one sample that was sequenced in a study of T cells after yellow fever vaccination. Each CDR3 protein gets one entry after TCRdb re-called the 5' RACE reads with MiXCR. The repertoire includes roughly 320,000 distinct CDR3 sequences, approximately 12% of them detected once, and less than 3.5% sits in the top ten. The sequencing used CD4+ T cells sorted from PBMCs, collected 45 days after the yellow fever booster vaccination. These receptors all come from a man aged 18 to 30 who received the YFV17D yellow fever vaccine.

This clonotype has more than one count but fewer than ten. This chain uses TRBV13 with TRBJ2-2, with 11 bases aligning to TRBD1. Germline assignment: CDR1 PRHDT and CDR2 FYEKMQ (reference sequence). V was clipped by 8 bases and J by 3 bases; unmatched bases: 2. The CDR3 totals 14 residues. The CDR3 region is CASAGQGDTGELFF. The CDR3 DNA follows: TGTGCCAGCGCGGGACAGGGGGACACCGGGGAGCTGTTTTTT.

This clonotype has a handful of counts. The gene calls are TRBV4-1 and TRBJ2-7, with a weak D call TRBD1 (6 bases). The germline gives CDR1 MGHRA, CDR2 YSYEKL. This CDR3 contains 16 residues. Trimming took 1 base from V and 0 from J, leaving 13 bases between them. CDR3 DNA sequence: TGCGCCAGCAGCCAAGGCCGAGGGGGACCCTCCTACGAGCAGTACTTC. Translated, it gives CASSQGRGGPSYEQYF.

In its sample, this clonotype was seen many times. This rearrangement joins TRBV6-5 to TRBJ2-3; 8 nucleotides match TRBD1. From germline, CDR1 is MNHEY and CDR2 SVGAGI. V trimming: 0 bases; J trimming: 5 bases; junction bases outside the gene matches: 10. The CDR3 spans 17 residues. CDR3 sequence reads: CASSYSISRGLGDTQYF. CDR3 nucleotide sequence: TGTGCCAGCAGTTACTCGATAAGCAGGGGGCTGGGAGATACGCAGTATTTT.

The gene calls are TRBV9 and TRBJ1-6; weak D call: TRBD1 (5 bases). The CDR3 is 18 residues long. Germline values: CDR1 SGDLS, CDR2 YYNGEE. The V and J ends lost 0 bases and 0 bases respectively, with 13 bases between them. The CDR3, as DNA: TGTGCCAGCAGCGTAGGGGGCAGGCCGAGCTCCTATAATTCACCCCTCCACTTT. It codes for CASSVGGRPSSYNSPLHF.